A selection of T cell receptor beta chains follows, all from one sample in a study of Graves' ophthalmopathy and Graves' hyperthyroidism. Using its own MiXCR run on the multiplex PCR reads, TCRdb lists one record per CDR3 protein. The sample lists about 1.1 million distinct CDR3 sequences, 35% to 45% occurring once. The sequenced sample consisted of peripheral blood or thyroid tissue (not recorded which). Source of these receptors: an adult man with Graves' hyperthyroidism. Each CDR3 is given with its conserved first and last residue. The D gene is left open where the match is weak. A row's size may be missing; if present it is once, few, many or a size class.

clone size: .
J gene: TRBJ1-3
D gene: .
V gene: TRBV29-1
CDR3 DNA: TGCAGCGTTGAAGTTTCAGGGCTGAACACCATATATTTT
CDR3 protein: CSVEVSGLNTIYF

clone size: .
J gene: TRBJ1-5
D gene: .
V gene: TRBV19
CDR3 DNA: TGTGCCAGTAGTACCCCCTCTGGGGAATCCAATCAGCCCCAGCATTTT
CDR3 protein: CASSTPSGESNQPQHF

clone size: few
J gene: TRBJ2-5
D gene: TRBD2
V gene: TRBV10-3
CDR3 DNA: TGTGCCATCGGAGCGGGAGGTCGGGAAGAGACCCAGTACTTC
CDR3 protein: CAIGAGGREETQYF

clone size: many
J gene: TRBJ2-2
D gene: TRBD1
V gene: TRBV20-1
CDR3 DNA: TGCAGTGCTAGAAACAGGGGGCGCGACACCGGGGAGCTGTTTTTT
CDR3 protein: CSARNRGRDTGELFF

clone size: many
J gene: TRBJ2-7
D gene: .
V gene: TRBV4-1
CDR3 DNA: TGCGCCAGCAGCCAAGTACCTAGCGAGGTGTACGAGCAGTACTTC
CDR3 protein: CASSQVPSEVYEQYF

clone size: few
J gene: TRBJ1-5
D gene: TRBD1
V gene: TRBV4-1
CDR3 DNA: TGCGCCAGCAGCCAAGACTCCGGGACAGGGGGCAAGCCCCAGCATTTT
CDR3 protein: CASSQDSGTGGKPQHF

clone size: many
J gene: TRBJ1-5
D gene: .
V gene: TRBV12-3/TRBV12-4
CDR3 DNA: TGTGCCAGCAGTTTAAGGGAACTTCAGCCCCAGCATTTT
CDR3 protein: CASSLRELQPQHF

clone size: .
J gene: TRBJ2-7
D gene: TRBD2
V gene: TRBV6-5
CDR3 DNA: TGTGCCAGCAACCACCAGACTAGCGGACCCTACGAGCAGTACTTC
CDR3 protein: CASNHQTSGPYEQYF

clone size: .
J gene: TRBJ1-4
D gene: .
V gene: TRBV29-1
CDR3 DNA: TGCAGCCACCAGACAGGCCGAGATGAAAAACTGTTTTTT
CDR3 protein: CSHQTGRDEKLFF

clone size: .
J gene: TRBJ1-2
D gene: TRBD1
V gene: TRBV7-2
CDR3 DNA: TGTGCCAGCAGCGGACGGACGGGCGACAGGGCGAACTATGGCTACACCTTC
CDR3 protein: CASSGRTGDRANYGYTF

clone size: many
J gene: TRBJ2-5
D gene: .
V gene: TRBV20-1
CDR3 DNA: TGCAGTGCTAGTCTGACAGAGCCACAAGAGACCCAGTACTTC
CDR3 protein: CSASLTEPQETQYF

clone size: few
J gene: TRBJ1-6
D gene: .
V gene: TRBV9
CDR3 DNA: TGTGCCAGCAGCGTAAAGGGCTATAATTCACCCCTCCACTTT
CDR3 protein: CASSVKGYNSPLHF

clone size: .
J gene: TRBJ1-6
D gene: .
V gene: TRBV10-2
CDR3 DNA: TGCGCCAGCAGTCCACTCCTCGATTCACCCCTCCACTTT
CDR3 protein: CASSPLLDSPLHF

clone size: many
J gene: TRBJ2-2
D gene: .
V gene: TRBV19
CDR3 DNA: TGTGCCAGTAGTGTGCAGGGGAACACCGGGGAGCTGTTTTTT
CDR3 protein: CASSVQGNTGELFF

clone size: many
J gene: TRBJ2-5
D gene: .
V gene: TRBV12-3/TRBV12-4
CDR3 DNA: TGTGCCAGCAGTTTAATGATAAAGGGCCAGTACTTC
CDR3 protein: CASSLMIKGQYF

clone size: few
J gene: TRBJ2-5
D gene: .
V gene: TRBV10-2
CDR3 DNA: TGTGCCAGCAGCAAACGCACGGGTAGCGCGGGGCAAGAGACCCAGTACTTC
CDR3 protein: CASSKRTGSAGQETQYF

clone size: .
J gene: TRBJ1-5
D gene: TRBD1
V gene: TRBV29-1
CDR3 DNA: TGCAGCGTTGAACCGGGACAGGGGAATCAGCCCCAGCATTTT
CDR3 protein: CSVEPGQGNQPQHF

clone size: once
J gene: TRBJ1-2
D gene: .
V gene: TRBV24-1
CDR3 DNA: TGTGCCACCAGTGATTTCCCGAACTATGGCTACACCTTC
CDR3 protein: CATSDFPNYGYTF

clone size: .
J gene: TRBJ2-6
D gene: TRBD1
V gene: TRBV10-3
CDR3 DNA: TGTGCCATCAGGAAGACAGGGTCTGGGGCCAACGTCCTGACTTTC
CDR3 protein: CAIRKTGSGANVLTF

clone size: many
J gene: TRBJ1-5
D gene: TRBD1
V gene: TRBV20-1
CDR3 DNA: TGCAGTGCTCAGGACAGGGGTAGCAATCAGCCCCAGCATTTT
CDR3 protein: CSAQDRGSNQPQHF

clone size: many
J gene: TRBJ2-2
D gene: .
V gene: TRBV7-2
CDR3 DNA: TGTGCCAGCAGCTTAGTAGGTGGCACTAACACCGGGGAGCTGTTTTTT
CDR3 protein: CASSLVGGTNTGELFF

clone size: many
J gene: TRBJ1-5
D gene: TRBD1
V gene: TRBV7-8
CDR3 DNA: TGTGCCAGCAGCTTCCAAGGCGGACAGGGGCAGCCCCAGCATTTT
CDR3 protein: CASSFQGGQGQPQHF

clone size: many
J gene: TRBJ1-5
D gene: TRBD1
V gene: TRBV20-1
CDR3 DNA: TGCAGTGCTAGGACCGGGACAGGGGGTAATCAGCCCCAGCATTTT
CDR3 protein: CSARTGTGGNQPQHF

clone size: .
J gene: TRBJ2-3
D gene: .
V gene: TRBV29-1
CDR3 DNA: TGCAGCGTTGAACCCAGGGGAGTGGGGACAGATACGCAGTATTTT
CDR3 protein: CSVEPRGVGTDTQYF

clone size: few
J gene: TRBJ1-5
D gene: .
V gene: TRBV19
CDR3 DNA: TGTGCCAGCTCACCTCTGGGACACCAAAATCAGCCCCAGCATTTT
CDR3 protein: CASSPLGHQNQPQHF

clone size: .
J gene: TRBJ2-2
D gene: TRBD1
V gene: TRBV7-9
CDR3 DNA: TGTGCCAGCAGCTTGTCAGGGACAGGGTCCGGGGAGCTGTTTTTT
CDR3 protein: CASSLSGTGSGELFF

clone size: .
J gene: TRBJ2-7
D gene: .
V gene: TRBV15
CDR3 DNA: TGTGCCACCAGCCGGGACGGGAACGAGCAGTACTTC
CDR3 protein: CATSRDGNEQYF

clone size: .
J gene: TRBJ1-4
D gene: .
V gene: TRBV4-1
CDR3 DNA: TGCGCCAGCAGCCCTACGGCAGGGAGTGAAAAACTGTTTTTT
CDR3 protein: CASSPTAGSEKLFF

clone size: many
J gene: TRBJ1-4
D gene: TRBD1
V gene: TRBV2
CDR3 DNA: TGTGCCAGCAGTCTCGGGACAGGCATTAATGAAAAACTGTTTTTT
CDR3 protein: CASSLGTGINEKLFF

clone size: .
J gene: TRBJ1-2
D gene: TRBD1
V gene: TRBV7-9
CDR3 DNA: TGTGCCAGCAGCGGGACAGGGGGTGTCTATGGCTACACCTTC
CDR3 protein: CASSGTGGVYGYTF

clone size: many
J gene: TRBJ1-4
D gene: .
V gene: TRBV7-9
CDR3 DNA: TGTGCCAGCAGCTTAGAAGGGGGATCAACTAATGAAAAACTGTTTTTT
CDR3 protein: CASSLEGGSTNEKLFF

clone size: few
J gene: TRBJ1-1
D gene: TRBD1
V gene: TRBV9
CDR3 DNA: TGTGCCAGCAGCCCCTCGGGACAGGGTACCACTGAAGCTTTCTTT
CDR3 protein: CASSPSGQGTTEAFF

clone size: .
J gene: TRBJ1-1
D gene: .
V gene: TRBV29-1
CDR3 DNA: TGCAGCGCCAACCAGGCGAGTAACACTGAAGCTTTCTTT
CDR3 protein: CSANQASNTEAFF

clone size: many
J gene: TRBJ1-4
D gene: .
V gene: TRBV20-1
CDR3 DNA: TGCAGTGCTAGAAGGACAGCTAATGAAAAACTGTTTTTT
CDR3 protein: CSARRTANEKLFF

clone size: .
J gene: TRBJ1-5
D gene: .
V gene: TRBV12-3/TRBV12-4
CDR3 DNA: TGTGCCAGCAGTTCCTCCCCCCGTGTATCAGGGGCGGTCTATAGCAATCAGCCCCAGCATTTT
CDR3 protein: CASSSSPRVSGAVYSNQPQHF

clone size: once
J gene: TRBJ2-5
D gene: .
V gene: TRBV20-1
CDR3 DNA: TGCAGTTCGGATTTCCAAGAGACCCAGTACTTC
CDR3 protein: CSSDFQETQYF

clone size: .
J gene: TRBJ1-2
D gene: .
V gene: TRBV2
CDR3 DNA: TGTGCCAGCGTCCCCGGTTTGGACGGCTACACCTTC
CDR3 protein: CASVPGLDGYTF

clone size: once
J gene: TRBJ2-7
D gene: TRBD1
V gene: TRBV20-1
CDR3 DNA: TGCAGTGCTAGAGATTTCGGGACAGGGGGCAGTGAGCAGTGCTTC
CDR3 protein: CSARDFGTGGSEQCF

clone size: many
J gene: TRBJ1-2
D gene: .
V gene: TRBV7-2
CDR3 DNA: TGTGCCAGCAGCCCCTCGCGGGGCTATGGCTACACCTTC
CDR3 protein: CASSPSRGYGYTF

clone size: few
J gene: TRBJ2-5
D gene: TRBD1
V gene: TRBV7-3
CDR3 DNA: TGTGCCAGCATCCCCCGGACAGGGCTAAGCCTGGGAGAGACCCAGTACTTC
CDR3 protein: CASIPRTGLSLGETQYF

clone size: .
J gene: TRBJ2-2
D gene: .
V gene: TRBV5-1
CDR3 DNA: TGCGCCAGCAGCTTAACGCTTTCCGGGGAGCTGTTTTTT
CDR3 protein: CASSLTLSGELFF

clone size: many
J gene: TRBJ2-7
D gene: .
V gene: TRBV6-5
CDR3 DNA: TGTGCCAGCAGTTACCGGGACGGACCCTACGAGCAGTACTTC
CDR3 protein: CASSYRDGPYEQYF

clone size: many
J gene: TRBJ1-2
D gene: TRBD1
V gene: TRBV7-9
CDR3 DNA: TGTGCCAGCAGCTACACGACAGGGGAAAACTATGGCTACACCTTC
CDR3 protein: CASSYTTGENYGYTF

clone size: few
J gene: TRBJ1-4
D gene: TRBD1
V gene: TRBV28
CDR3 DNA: TGTGCCAGCAGTCGCGGTGGACAGGGGGGTGAAAAACTGTTTTTT
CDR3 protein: CASSRGGQGGEKLFF

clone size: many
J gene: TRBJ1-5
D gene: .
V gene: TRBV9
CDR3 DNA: TGTGCCAGCAGCGTAGGGTGGCTCGATCAGCCCCAGCATTTT
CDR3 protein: CASSVGWLDQPQHF

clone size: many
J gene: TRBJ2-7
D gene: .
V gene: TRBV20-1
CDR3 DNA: TGCAGTGCTAGAGATCTCGGTGCTACCTACGAGCAGTACTTC
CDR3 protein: CSARDLGATYEQYF

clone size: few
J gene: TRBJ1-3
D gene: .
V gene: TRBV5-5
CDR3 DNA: TGTGCCAGCAGCTTGGGAATTGAGATCGCCCTTGGAAACACCATATATTTT
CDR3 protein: CASSLGIEIALGNTIYF

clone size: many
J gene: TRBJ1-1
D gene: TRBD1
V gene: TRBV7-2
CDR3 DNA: TGTGCCAGCAGTAAAAGGGCAGGGGGCTGGAACACTGAAGCTTTCTTT
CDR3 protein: CASSKRAGGWNTEAFF

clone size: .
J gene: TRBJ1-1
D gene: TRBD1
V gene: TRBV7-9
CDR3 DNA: TGTGCCAGCAGCCCTACAGGGGGGTCCTACACTGAAGCTTTCTTT
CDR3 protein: CASSPTGGSYTEAFF

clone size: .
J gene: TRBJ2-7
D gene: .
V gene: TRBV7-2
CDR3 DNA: TGTGCCAGCAGCCCTACCCGGGGATCAACCTACGAGCAGTACTTC
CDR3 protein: CASSPTRGSTYEQYF

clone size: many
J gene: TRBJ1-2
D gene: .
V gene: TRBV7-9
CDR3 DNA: TGTGCCAGCAGCTTAGGGCCAGTCGGCTATGGCTACACCTTC
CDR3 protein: CASSLGPVGYGYTF

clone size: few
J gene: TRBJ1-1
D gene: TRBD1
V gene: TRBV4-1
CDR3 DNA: TGCGCCAGCAGCCGAGACAGGGAGAACACTGAAGCTTTCTTT
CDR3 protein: CASSRDRENTEAFF

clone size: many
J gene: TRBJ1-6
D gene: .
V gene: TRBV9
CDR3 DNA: TGTGCCAGCAGCGAAGGGGGTTCACCCCTCCACTTT
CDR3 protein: CASSEGGSPLHF

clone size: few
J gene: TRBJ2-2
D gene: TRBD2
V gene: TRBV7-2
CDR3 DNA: TGTGCCAGCCTCCGGCCGGGAGGGGGCACCGGGGAGCTGTTTTTT
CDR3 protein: CASLRPGGGTGELFF

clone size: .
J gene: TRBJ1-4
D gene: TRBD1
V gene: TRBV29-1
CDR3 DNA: TGCAGCGTCAGGACAGGGGCTGCAACTAATGAAAAACTGTTTTTT
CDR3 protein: CSVRTGAATNEKLFF

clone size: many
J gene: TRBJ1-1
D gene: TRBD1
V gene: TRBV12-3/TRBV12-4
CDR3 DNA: TGTGCCAGCAGTCTTACGACAGGGGGCTTAACTGAAGCTTTCTTT
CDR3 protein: CASSLTTGGLTEAFF

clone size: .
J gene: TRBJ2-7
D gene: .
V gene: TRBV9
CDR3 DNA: TGTGCCAGCAGCGTCGGAATTGGACAGTACTACGAGCAGTACTTC
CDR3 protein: CASSVGIGQYYEQYF

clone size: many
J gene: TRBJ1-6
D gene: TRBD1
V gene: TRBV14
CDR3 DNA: TGTGCCAGCAGCCAGACCCCAGGGGGCGAGAATTCACCCCTCCACTTT
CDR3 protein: CASSQTPGGENSPLHF

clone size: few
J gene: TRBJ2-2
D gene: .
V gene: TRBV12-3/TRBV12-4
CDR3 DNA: TGTGCCAGCACCCAAGCGCGAAGTGTCACCGGGGAGCTGTTTTTT
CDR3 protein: CASTQARSVTGELFF